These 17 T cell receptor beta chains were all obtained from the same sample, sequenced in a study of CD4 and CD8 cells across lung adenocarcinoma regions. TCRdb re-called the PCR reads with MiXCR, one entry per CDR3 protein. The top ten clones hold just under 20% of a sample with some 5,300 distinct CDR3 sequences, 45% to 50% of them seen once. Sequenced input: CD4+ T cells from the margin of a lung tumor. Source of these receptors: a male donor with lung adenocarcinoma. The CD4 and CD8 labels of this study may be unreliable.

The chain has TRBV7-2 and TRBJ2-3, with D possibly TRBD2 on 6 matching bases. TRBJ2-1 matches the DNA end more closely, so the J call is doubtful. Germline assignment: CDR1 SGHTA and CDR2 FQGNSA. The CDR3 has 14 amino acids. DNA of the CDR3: TGTGCCAGCAGCCCCACGAGCGGGTCGAGTGAGCAGTTCTTC. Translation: CASSPTSGSSEQFF.

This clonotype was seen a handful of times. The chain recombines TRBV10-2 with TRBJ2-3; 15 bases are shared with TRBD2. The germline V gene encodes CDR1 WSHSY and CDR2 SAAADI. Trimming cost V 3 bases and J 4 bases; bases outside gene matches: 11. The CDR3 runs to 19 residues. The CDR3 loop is CASSEGTSGRTRVPDTQYF. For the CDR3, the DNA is TGCGCCAGCAGTGAAGGGACTAGCGGGAGGACTCGCGTCCCAGATACGCAGTATTTT.

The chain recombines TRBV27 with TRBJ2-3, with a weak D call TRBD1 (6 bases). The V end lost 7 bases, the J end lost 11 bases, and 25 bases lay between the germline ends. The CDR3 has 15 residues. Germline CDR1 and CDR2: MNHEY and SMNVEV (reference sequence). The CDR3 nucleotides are TGTGCCAGCACATTGCTACTGGGGGCCAAAAACATGCAGTATTTT. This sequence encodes CASTLLLGAKNMQYF.

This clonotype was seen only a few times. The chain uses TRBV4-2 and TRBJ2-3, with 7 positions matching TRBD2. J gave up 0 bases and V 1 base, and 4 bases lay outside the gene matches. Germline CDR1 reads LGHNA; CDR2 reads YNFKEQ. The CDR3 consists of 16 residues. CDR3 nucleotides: TGTGCCAGCAGCCAAGCTGGGGGGGAGAGCACAGATACGCAGTATTTT. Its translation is CASSQAGGESTDTQYF.

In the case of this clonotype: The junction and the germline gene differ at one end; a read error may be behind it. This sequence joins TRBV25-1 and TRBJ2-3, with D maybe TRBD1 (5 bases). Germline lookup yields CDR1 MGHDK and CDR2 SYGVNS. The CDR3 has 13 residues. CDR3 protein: CASSITGKDMQYF. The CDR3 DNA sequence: TGTGCCAGCAGTATAACAGGCAAAGATATGCAGTACTTT.

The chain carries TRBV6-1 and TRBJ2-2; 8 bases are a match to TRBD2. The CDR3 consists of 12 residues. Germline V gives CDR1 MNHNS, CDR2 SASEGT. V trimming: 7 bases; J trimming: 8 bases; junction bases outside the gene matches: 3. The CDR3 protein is CASKRGGGELFF. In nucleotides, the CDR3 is TGTGCCAGCAAACGGGGGGGAGGGGAGCTGTTTTTT.

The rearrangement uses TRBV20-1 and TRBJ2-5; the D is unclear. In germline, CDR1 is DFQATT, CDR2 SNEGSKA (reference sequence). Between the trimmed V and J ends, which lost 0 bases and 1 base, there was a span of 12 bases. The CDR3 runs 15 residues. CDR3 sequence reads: CSARDSQAIQETQYF. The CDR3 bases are TGCAGTGCTAGAGATTCGCAGGCCATCCAAGAGACCCAGTACTTC.

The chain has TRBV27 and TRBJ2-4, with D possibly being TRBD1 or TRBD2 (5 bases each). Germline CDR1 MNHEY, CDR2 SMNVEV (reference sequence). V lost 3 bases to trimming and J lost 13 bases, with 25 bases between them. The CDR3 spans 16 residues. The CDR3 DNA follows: TGTGCCAGCAGTTTCTCCGGCCTGGGACCCAAAGACACGCAGTACTTC. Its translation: CASSFSGLGPKDTQYF.

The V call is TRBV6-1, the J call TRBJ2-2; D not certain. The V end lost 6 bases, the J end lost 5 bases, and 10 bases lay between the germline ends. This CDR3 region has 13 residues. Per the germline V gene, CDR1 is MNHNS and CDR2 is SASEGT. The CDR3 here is CASSIQGTGELFF. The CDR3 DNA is TGTGCCAGCAGCATACAAGGGACCGGGGAGCTGTTTTTT.

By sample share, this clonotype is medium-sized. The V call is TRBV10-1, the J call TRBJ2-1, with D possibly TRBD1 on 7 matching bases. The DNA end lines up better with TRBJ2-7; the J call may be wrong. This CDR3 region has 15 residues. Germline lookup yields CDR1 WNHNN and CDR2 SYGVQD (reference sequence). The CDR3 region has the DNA TGCGCCAGCAGTGAGTCGCGACTAGGGGGCCGCGAGCAGTACTTC. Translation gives CASSESRLGGREQYF.

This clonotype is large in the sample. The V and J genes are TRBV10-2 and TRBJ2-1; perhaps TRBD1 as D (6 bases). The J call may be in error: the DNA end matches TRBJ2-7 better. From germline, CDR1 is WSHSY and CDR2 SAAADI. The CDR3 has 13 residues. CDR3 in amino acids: CASRGQGPREQYF. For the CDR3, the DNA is TGCGCCAGCAGAGGGCAGGGGCCGCGGGAGCAGTACTTC.

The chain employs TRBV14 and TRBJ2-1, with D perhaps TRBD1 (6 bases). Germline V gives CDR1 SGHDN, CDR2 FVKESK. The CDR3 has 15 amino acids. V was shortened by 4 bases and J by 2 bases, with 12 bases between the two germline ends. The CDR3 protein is CASSLTRQAYNEQFF. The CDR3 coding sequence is TGTGCCAGCAGCCTAACTAGACAGGCCTACAATGAGCAGTTCTTC.

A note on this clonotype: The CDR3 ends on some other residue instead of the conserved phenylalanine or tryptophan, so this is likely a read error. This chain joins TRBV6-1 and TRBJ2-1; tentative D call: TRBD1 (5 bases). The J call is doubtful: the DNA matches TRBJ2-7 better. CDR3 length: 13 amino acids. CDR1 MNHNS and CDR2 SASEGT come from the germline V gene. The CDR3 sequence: CASGNSDTYEQYS. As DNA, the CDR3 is TGTGCCAGCGGAAATTCGGACACCTACGAGCAGTACTCA.

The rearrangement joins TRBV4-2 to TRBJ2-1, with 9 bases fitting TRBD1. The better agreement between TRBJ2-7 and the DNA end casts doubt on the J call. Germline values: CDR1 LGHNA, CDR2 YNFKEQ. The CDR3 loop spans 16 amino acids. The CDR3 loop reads CASSQEGTGGLYEQYF. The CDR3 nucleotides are TGTGCCAGCAGCCAAGAAGGAACAGGGGGCCTCTACGAGCAGTACTTC.

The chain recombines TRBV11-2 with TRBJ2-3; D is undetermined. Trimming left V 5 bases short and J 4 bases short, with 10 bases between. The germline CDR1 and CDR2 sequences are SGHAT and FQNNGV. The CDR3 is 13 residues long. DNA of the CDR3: TGTGCCAGCAGCCGAACGTTTTCAGATACGCAGTATTTT. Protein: CASSRTFSDTQYF.

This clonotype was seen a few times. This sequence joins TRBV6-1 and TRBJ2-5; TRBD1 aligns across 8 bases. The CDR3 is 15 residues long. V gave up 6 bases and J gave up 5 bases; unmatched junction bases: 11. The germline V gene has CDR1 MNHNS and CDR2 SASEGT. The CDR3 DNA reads TGTGCCAGCAGCTCCCGTGACAGGGGCCGTGAGACCCAGTACTTC. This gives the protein CASSSRDRGRETQYF.

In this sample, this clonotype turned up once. The CDR3 loop reads CASSYGVYEQYF. The CDR3 DNA sequence: TGTGCCAGCAGTTACGGGGTTTACGAGCAGTACTTC. The V call is TRBV6-5, the J call TRBJ2-1; D remains unclear. The closer fit of TRBJ2-7 to the DNA end suggests the J call may be wrong. The germline V gene has CDR1 MNHEY and CDR2 SVGAGI. The CDR3 length is 12 residues.